This T cell receptor (beta chain) was sequenced in a study of CD8+ T cells in alopecia areata (dated by TCRdb to 2017 to 2018). Turning to the overall study: Treated patients were enrolled in an open-label pilot trial of oral tofacitinib, 5 to 10 mg twice daily, for moderate-to-severe alopecia areata. Patients received tofacitinib for 6 to 18 months and were then followed off drug for 6 months to check for delayed response and recurrence. Scalp tissue and sorted CD4+ and CD8+ peripheral blood T cells from patchy and totalis/universalis alopecia areata patients and from healthy controls were covered by human TCRbeta sequencing. Tofacitinib-treated patients had biopsies at baseline and at 4 and 24 weeks of treatment, with a later scalp biopsy in several patients. The RNA source kit depended on sample type: the PAXgene miRNA kit for fixed scalp, the miRNeasy kit for PBMCs, and the RNeasy kit for mouse skin. In treated patients, disease severity was measured using the SALT score, which gives the percentage of scalp surface area affected. TCRbeta CDR3 regions were amplified by immunoSEQ multiplex PCR with 35 Vbeta forward and 13 Jbeta reverse primers. Scalp clonality was compared among normal scalp (n=4), patchy alopecia areata scalp (n=8), and alopecia totalis/universalis scalp (n=8). In both human patients and the C3H/HeJ mouse model, the study applied high-throughput TCRbeta sequencing to look at T cell clonal expansion in alopecia areata.

Receptor libraries were prepared by the immunoSEQ multiplex PCR assay. RNA was extracted from all samples and reverse transcribed into cDNA, which served as template for TCR sequencing. SuperScript III was used for first-strand cDNA synthesis, primed with a 2:1 mix of oligo-dT and random hexamers. A synthetic immune receptor repertoire was used to measure amplification bias, and any remaining bias was corrected computationally. Turning to the authors' computational methods: Raw reads were preprocessed to remove errors, and CDR3 was defined by IMGT conventions from the conserved cysteine to phenylalanine. To get clonality, Shannon entropy was normalized by log2 of the number of productive unique TCRs and the result was subtracted from 1. Whether each scalp clone was CD4 or CD8 was inferred by checking scalp TCRbeta sequences against the CD4 and CD8 repertoires from sorted blood. TCRdb stores this immuneACCESS table with in-frame sequences only. Part of the clones is absent; in the studies checked, under half of the shortfall reflects unresolved V genes, and no reason is known for the rest. The DNA was the basis for D and trimming; V, J and clone size are from that table. This sample gives 150,000 to 200,000 clones in total; approximately 59% of them show up just once. Roughly 17% of the sample lies in the top ten.

V was cut back by 3 bases and J by 2 bases, leaving a gap of 20 bases between them. From its cysteine to its phenylalanine, the CDR3 spans 17 amino acids. Here the CDR3 DNA is all that survives: 51 bases in frame from base 1. The germline V gene provides CDR1 SGHRS and CDR2 YFSETQ. Concerning this clone itself: Its antigen remains unidentified. No qualities accompany the bases; no much larger clone lies one base away.

The sample's treatment or condition label, decoded: oral pan-JAK inhibitor, 5-10 mg twice daily. Peripheral blood and lesional scalp punch biopsies were obtained from patients with alopecia areata. PBMCs were isolated by density centrifugation and stained for CD3, CD4 and CD8, and CD4+ and CD8+ T cells were sorted on a FACSAria. Results and caveats for the whole study, not just this receptor: TCR sequences shared between patients were less clear than in mice, possibly partly because of HLA diversity in the patient population. Lesional scalp, especially in alopecia totalis/universalis, showed higher clonality and more expanded CD8+ clones than normal scalp, suggesting antigenic drive. During tofacitinib treatment, many expanded lesional clones stuck around in both scalp and blood, and this persistence may partly explain why relapse happens after treatment is stopped. Scalp clonality and the number of expanded CD8+ clones among the top 100 scalp clones were significantly decreased by tofacitinib. Scalp TCR repertoire analysis is complicated because resident alphabeta T cells in normal human skin are also sequenced, whereas mouse skin is dominated by gammadelta T cells. Because the treated cohort was small and had only one nonresponder, larger studies are needed to examine links between baseline CD8+ expansion and response.

The specimen comprised CD4+ T cells sorted from blood, sampled around week 55, from a patient treated with tofacitinib. The chain is made from TRBV5-1 and TRBJ2-5; the D gene is perhaps TRBD1 or TRBD2, as each covers 5 bases. The receptor comes from a human donor with alopecia areata. The CDR3: CASSSSHPGTVQETQYF. The sequence in DNA is TGCGCCAGCAGCTCAAGCCACCCCGGGACGGTACAAGAGACCCAGTACTTC.